This T cell receptor beta chain was sequenced for a study of T cells expressing NK-cell markers. In the case of this clonotype: Its antigen is currently unknown.

TCRdb derives one entry per CDR3 protein from the 5' RACE reads, leaving out DNA. In total, the table holds about 460,000 distinct CDR3 sequences. The CDR3 loop spans 12 amino acids. Germline V lookup: CDR1 DFQATT, CDR2 SNEGSKA (reference sequence). Findings and limits, study-wide: The CD3+CD56-NKG2C+ fraction of a handful of donors was also led by these clonotypes.

This clonotype was obtained from a woman between 50 and 59 years old in good health. The chain has TRBV20-1 and TRBJ1-2. Sequencing was done on a sample of blood T cells: a sorted CD56 or NKG2C T cell subset, CD4+ or CD8+ T cells, or bulk PBMC T cells (not recorded which). The CDR3 protein is CSAGTIGLGYTF.